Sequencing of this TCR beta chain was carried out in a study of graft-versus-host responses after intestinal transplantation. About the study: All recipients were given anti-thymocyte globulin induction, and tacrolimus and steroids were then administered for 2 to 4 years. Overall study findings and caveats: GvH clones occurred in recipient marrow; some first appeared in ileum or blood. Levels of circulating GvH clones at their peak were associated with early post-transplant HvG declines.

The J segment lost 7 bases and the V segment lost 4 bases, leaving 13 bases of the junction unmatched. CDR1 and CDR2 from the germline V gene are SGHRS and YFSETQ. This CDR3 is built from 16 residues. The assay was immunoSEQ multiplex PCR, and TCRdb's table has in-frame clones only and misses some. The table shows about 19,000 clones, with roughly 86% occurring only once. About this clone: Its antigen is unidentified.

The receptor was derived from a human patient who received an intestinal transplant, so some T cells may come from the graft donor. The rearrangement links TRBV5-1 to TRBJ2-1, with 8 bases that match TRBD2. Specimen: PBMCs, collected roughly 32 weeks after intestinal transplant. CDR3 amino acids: CASSQEGSGVENEQFF. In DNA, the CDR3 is TGCGCCAGCAGCCAGGAGGGTAGCGGGGTTGAGAATGAGCAGTTCTTC.